The source of this T cell receptor beta chain is a study of human T cells and chemical hapten exposure. Time point here: pre-sensitization, week 0. Indicated treatment: therapeutic diphenylcyclopropenone sensitization with weekly scalp DPC. The library labeled individual cDNA molecules by adding unique molecular identifiers to them. Each CDR3 protein is one row after TCRdb ran MiXCR on the RACE reads. This sample yields around 350,000 distinct CDR3 sequences, of which around 5.5% are seen a single time; around 8% belongs to the top ten. The table lists this clonotype with a count of one. V shed 3 bases, J shed 4 bases, and the junction held 18 bases outside the gene matches. Germline CDR1 reads DFQATT; CDR2 reads SNEGSKA (reference sequence). The CDR3 consists of 18 residues.

The V gene is TRBV20-1, the J gene TRBJ1-2, with TRBD1 matching 9 bases. The receptor was isolated from a woman aged 18-35 years with alopecia areata. Some clones in this sample may be carry-over from other donors' samples. This sample comprised whole blood, obtained in connection with sensitization to the hapten diphenylcyclopropenone (DPC). CDR3 DNA sequence: TGCAGTGCTAGTTATCAGTCTAGTGAAGACAGGGGGTTCTATGGCTACACCTTC. Its translation: CSASYQSSEDRGFYGYTF.